These T cell receptor beta chains were read from a single sample in a study of T cells in Graves' hyperthyroidism and ophthalmopathy. Each CDR3 protein is one row after TCRdb ran MiXCR on the multiplex PCR reads. Of about 640,000 distinct CDR3 sequences listed, roughly 20% were seen once; the top ten hold 34%. Material for sequencing was blood. These receptors all stem from a young man with Graves' ophthalmopathy. CDR3s include the opening cysteine and the closing phenylalanine or tryptophan. D genes are given only for firm matches. Not every row has a clone size; where given, it reads once, few, many or a size class.

cdr3_length,v_call,j_call,d_call,clone_size,cdr3_nt,cdr3_aa
16,TRBV5-1,TRBJ1-1,TRBD1,few,TGCGCCAGCAGCCGGGACAGGGGGCGCCCCGACACTGAAGCTTTCTTT,CASSRDRGRPDTEAFF
16,TRBV7-2,TRBJ2-1,.,.,TGTGCCAGCAGCCCAGGCGGGACATCCAGGCGTGTTGAGCAGTTCTTC,CASSPGGTSRRVEQFF
15,TRBV20-1,TRBJ2-2,TRBD2,.,TGCAGTGCTAGACTACTAGCGGGAGGGGCCGGGGAGCTGTTTTTT,CSARLLAGGAGELFF
16,TRBV11-2,TRBJ2-7,TRBD1,many,TGTGCCAGCAGCCCTACTCGCGGGACAGGGGTATACGAGCAGTACTTC,CASSPTRGTGVYEQYF
15,TRBV20-1,TRBJ2-1,TRBD2,.,TGCAGTGCTTCAATTGGACTAGCGGGGACGGATGAGCAGTTCTTC,CSASIGLAGTDEQFF
18,TRBV4-1,TRBJ1-4,TRBD1,.,TGCGCCAGCAGCCAAGATATTCACAGGGGTGGAGCTAATGAAAAACTGTTTTTT,CASSQDIHRGGANEKLFF
14,TRBV20-1,TRBJ2-1,TRBD1,.,TGCAGTGCCGCCCGGGACAGGGGGCTTAATGAGCAGTTCTTC,CSAARDRGLNEQFF
17,TRBV27,TRBJ1-5,.,.,TGTGCCAGCAGTTTATCGTTCCCCAGGGGTAGCAATCAGCCCCAGCATTTT,CASSLSFPRGSNQPQHF
18,TRBV7-2,TRBJ2-1,TRBD1,.,TGTGCCAGCAGCTTAGCGTCTCTCTGGGACAGCATCTACAATGAGCAGTTCTTC,CASSLASLWDSIYNEQFF
14,TRBV29-1,TRBJ2-3,.,many,TGCAGCGTTGAGAGGGGCGGCATCACAGATACGCAGTATTTT,CSVERGGITDTQYF
15,TRBV5-5,TRBJ1-1,.,many,TGTGCCAGCAGCTTGGCCCCGACTGCGAACACTGAAGCTTTCTTT,CASSLAPTANTEAFF
13,TRBV3-1,TRBJ2-7,.,.,TGTGCCAGCAGCCCGAAATCAGGGTACGAGCAGTACTTC,CASSPKSGYEQYF
15,TRBV3-1,TRBJ1-2,.,few,TGTGCCAGCAGCCAAACCCCAGGGAGCGGCTATGGCTACACCTTC,CASSQTPGSGYGYTF
16,TRBV20-1,TRBJ2-3,TRBD2,.,TGCAGTGCTAGAGATACGGGACTAGCGGCCACAGATACGCAGTATTTT,CSARDTGLAATDTQYF
14,TRBV28,TRBJ1-1,.,once,TGTGCCAGCAGCCCCGGTCGGGGGGACACTGAAGCTTTCTTT,CASSPGRGDTEAFF
15,TRBV28,TRBJ1-2,.,.,TGTCCCAGCAACCCTACCCCAAAACCTAACTATGGCTACACCTTC,CPSNPTPKPNYGYTF
14,TRBV15,TRBJ1-2,.,.,TGTGCCACCAGCAGAGGGGGGGCGGACTATGGCTACACCTTC,CATSRGGADYGYTF
14,TRBV10-2,TRBJ2-2,.,few,TGCGCCAGCAGTGTAGTAGAGAACACCGGGGAGCTGTTTTTT,CASSVVENTGELFF
12,TRBV5-6,TRBJ1-5,.,few,TGTGCCAGCAGCTTGTGGGATCAGCCCCAGCATTTT,CASSLWDQPQHF
17,TRBV27,TRBJ1-1,TRBD1,.,TGTGCCAGCAGTTTCCGACTCTTCGGACAGGGGAGTACTGAAGCTTTCTTT,CASSFRLFGQGSTEAFF
14,TRBV9,TRBJ2-3,.,.,TGTGCCAGCAGCGTAGGGGGGGCTGCAGATACGCAGTATTTT,CASSVGGAADTQYF
12,TRBV28,TRBJ2-1,.,many,TGTGCCAGCAGTTCGTACCTAGTTGAGCAGTTCTTC,CASSSYLVEQFF
19,TRBV6-1,TRBJ1-1,.,many,TGTGCCAGCAGCGTCGAGGGAGGCATTGGGGTTTCATTAATCCCTGAAGCTTTCTTT,CASSVEGGIGVSLIPEAFF
14,TRBV4-1,TRBJ2-2,.,.,TGCGCCAGCAGCCAACTAACCTACACCGGGGAGCTGTTTTTT,CASSQLTYTGELFF
15,TRBV20-1,TRBJ2-1,.,.,TGCAGTGCTCGACCCGGAACTAGCAACTACAATGAGCAGTTCTTC,CSARPGTSNYNEQFF
15,TRBV6-1,TRBJ1-2,TRBD1,many,TGTGCCAGCAGTGCAACCGGGACAGGGGTCAATGGCTACACCTTC,CASSATGTGVNGYTF
11,TRBV20-1,TRBJ1-2,.,.,TGCAGTGCTCACACGAACTATGGCTACACCTTC,CSAHTNYGYTF
12,TRBV24-1,TRBJ1-1,.,.,TGTGCCACCAGTGATCGGACGGGTGAAGCTTTCTTT,CATSDRTGEAFF
14,TRBV19,TRBJ1-5,TRBD1,.,TGTGCCAGTAGATGGGGACAGGGACTTCAGCCCCAGCATTTT,CASRWGQGLQPQHF
14,TRBV20-1,TRBJ2-7,.,.,TGCAGTGCTAGAGATATTTCGATCTCCTACGAGCAGTACTTC,CSARDISISYEQYF
15,TRBV6-1,TRBJ1-1,TRBD1,.,TGTGCCAGCAGCACCCACAGGGGCGTGAGCACTGAAGCTTTCTTT,CASSTHRGVSTEAFF
13,TRBV5-5,TRBJ1-1,.,few,TGTGCCAGCAGCTTGGTACAGGACACTGAAGCTTTCTTT,CASSLVQDTEAFF
13,TRBV7-2,TRBJ1-2,TRBD1,many,TGTGCCAGGAGACAGGGGGCGAACTATGGCTACACCTTC,CARRQGANYGYTF
15,TRBV5-5,TRBJ2-7,.,.,TGTGCCAGCAGCTGGGGACCTAATAGCGGTTACGAGCAGTACTTC,CASSWGPNSGYEQYF
15,TRBV6-5,TRBJ1-5,.,few,TGTGCCAGCAGTTACCGACTCGATAGCAATCAGCCCCAGCATTTT,CASSYRLDSNQPQHF
14,TRBV18,TRBJ1-5,.,.,TGTGCCAGCTCACCGCCAGGGGATTATCAGCCCCAGCATTTT,CASSPPGDYQPQHF
16,TRBV11-2,TRBJ2-2,TRBD2,few,TGTGCCAGCACCATAACTAGCGGGACTAACACCGGGGAGCTGTTTTTT,CASTITSGTNTGELFF
12,TRBV30,TRBJ2-5,.,.,TGTGCCTGGAGTAGCGAGGAAGAGACCCAGTACTTC,CAWSSEEETQYF
14,TRBV7-9,TRBJ2-7,.,.,TGTGCCAGCAGCTTAGGTGGACTCTCCGGCGAGCAGTACTTC,CASSLGGLSGEQYF
17,TRBV6-1,TRBJ2-2,TRBD2,few,TGTGCCAGCAGTTCTCTCGGACTAGCGGGAAGGACCGGGGAGCTGTTTTTT,CASSSLGLAGRTGELFF
13,TRBV6-1,TRBJ2-2,.,few,TGTGCCAGCAGGGGGTCCGGCACCGGGGAGCTGTTTTTT,CASRGSGTGELFF
15,TRBV7-2,TRBJ2-3,.,many,TGTGCCAGCAGCTTAGCTGGGGCAGGGGTAGATACGCAGTATTTT,CASSLAGAGVDTQYF
15,TRBV28,TRBJ2-1,TRBD1,.,TGTGCCAGCAGTTCGGCCGGGACAGGGGTTTATGAGCAGTTCTTC,CASSSAGTGVYEQFF
15,TRBV28,TRBJ2-3,.,.,TGTGCCAGCAGTCTCACAGTCGGTAGCACAGATACGCAGTATTTT,CASSLTVGSTDTQYF
16,TRBV27,TRBJ2-1,TRBD2,many,TGTGCCAGCACCTTCGGGGGGCTAGCGGGGTACAATGAGCAGTTCTTC,CASTFGGLAGYNEQFF
15,TRBV2,TRBJ2-1,TRBD2,many,TGTGCCAGCAGTACGACTAGCGGGAGAAGCAATGAGCAGTTCTTC,CASSTTSGRSNEQFF
16,TRBV18,TRBJ2-3,.,.,TGTGCCAGCTCACCACAGAGCCGGGCCTCCGGAGATACGCAGTATTTT,CASSPQSRASGDTQYF
12,TRBV28,TRBJ2-1,.,few,TGTGCCAGCAGGGGGGAGAGTTGGGAGCAGTTCTTC,CASRGESWEQFF
15,TRBV7-4,TRBJ2-7,.,few,TGTGCCAGCAGCTTAGTGGATCAGGGGCGGAACGAGCAGTACTTC,CASSLVDQGRNEQYF
16,TRBV18,TRBJ2-1,TRBD1,few,TGTGCCAGCTCATCCGGACAGGAGAGCTCCTACAATGAGCAGTTCTTC,CASSSGQESSYNEQFF